This T cell receptor (beta chain) is drawn from a study of T cell changes during pregnancy in multiple sclerosis. Measured with immunoSEQ multiplex PCR; TCRdb has only the in-frame clones, and not every one. The sample shows approximately 80,000 clones, just under 95% of them seen only once. The CDR3 covers 17 residues. The germline V gene encodes CDR1 MNHEY and CDR2 SMNVEV (reference sequence). V lost 0 bases and J 0 bases, leaving 12 bases between the germline ends. The rearrangement links TRBV27 to TRBJ1-5, with a weak D call TRBD1 (6 bases). The clonotype originates from a female donor in good health, enrolled as a control in a pregnancy study. The sequencing used peripheral blood, collected in the second trimester of pregnancy. The CDR3: CASSLSGAATSNQPQHF. CDR3 in DNA: TGTGCCAGCAGTTTATCGGGGGCAGCAACTAGCAATCAGCCCCAGCATTTT.